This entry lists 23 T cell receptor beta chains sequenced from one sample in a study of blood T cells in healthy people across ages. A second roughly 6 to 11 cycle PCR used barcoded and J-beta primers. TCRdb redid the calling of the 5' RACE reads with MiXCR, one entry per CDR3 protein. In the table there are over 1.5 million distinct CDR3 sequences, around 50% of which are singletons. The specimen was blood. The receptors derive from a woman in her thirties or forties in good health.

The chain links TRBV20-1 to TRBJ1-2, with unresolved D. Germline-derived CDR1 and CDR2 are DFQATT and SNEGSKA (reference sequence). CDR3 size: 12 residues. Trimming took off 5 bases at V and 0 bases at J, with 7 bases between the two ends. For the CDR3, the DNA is TGCAGTGCTGCCCGGACTAACTATGGCTACACCTTC. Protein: CSAARTNYGYTF.

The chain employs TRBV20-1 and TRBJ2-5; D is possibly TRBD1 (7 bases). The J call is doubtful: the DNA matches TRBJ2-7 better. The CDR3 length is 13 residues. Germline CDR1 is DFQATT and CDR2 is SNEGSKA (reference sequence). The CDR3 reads CSAGRGTVDEQYF. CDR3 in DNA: TGCAGTGCTGGACGGGGGACAGTCGACGAGCAGTACTTC.

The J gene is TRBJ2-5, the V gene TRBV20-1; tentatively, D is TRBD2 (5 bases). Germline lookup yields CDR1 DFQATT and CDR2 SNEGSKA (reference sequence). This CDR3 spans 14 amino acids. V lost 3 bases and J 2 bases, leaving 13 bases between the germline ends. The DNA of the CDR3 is TGCAGTGCTAGGTGGAGAGCGGCTCAAGAGACCCAGTACTTC. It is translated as CSARWRAAQETQYF.

The CDR3 protein is CASSLGLAGQYF. CDR3 coding DNA: TGTGCCAGCAGCCTCGGACTAGCGGGGCAGTATTTT. The rearrangement joins TRBV7-9 to TRBJ2-3; 11 positions agree with TRBD2. The CDR3 sequence is 12 residues long. V trimming: 5 bases; J trimming: 11 bases; junction bases outside the gene matches: 3. Germline CDR1 reads SEHNR; CDR2 reads FQNEAQ (reference sequence).

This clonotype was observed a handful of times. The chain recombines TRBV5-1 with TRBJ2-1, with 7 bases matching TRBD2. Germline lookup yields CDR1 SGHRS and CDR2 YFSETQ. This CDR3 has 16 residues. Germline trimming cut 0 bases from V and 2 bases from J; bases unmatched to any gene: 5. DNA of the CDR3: TGCGCCAGCAGCTTGGACAGTAGCGGGCCCTACAATGAGCAGTTCTTC. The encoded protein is CASSLDSSGPYNEQFF.

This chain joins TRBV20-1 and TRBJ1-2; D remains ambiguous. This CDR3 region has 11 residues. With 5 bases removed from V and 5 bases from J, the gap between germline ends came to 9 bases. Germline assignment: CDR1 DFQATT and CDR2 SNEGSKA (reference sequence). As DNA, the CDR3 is TGCAGTGCTGCGGGCCCTTATGGCTACACCTTC. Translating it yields CSAAGPYGYTF.

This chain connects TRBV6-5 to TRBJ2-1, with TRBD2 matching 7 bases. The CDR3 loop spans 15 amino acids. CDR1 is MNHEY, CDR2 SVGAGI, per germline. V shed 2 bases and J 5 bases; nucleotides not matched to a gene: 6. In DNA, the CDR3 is TGTGCCAGCAGTTACGGGGGGGTAGGAGACAATGAGCAGTTCTTC. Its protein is CASSYGGVGDNEQFF.

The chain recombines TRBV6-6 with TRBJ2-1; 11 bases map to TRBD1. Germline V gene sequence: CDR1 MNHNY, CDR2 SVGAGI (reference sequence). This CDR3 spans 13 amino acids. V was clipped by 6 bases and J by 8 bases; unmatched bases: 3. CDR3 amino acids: CASRGQGGDEQFF. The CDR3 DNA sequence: TGTGCCAGCAGGGGACAGGGGGGAGATGAGCAGTTCTTC.

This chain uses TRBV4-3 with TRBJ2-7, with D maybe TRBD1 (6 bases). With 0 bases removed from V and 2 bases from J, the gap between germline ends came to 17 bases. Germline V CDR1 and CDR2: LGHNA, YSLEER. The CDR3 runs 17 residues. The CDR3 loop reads CASSQELRGERTYEQYF. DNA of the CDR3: TGCGCCAGCAGCCAAGAACTCAGGGGCGAACGCACCTACGAGCAGTACTTC.

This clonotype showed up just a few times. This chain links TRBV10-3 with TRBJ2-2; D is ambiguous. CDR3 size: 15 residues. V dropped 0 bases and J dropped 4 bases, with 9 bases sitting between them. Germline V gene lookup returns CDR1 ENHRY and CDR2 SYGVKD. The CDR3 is CAISESDHSTGELFF. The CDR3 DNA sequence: TGTGCCATCAGTGAGTCGGATCACTCCACCGGGGAGCTGTTTTTT.

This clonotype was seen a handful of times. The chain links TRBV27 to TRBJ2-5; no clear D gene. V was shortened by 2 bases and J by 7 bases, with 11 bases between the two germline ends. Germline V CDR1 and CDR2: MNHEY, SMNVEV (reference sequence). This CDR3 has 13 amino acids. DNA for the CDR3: TGTGCCAGCAGTTTACCCGGTGGTGGGACCCAGTACTTC. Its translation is CASSLPGGGTQYF.

Here the CDR3 reads CASSTTGINEKLFF. The CDR3 nucleotides read TGTGCCAGCAGTACGACAGGAATTAATGAAAAACTGTTTTTT. The genes are TRBV2 and TRBJ1-4; D possibly corresponds to TRBD1 (6 bases). The CDR3 length is 14 residues. The V end was cut by 5 bases, the J end by 4 bases, with 11 bases between. Germline CDR1 reads SNHLY; CDR2 reads FYNNEI.

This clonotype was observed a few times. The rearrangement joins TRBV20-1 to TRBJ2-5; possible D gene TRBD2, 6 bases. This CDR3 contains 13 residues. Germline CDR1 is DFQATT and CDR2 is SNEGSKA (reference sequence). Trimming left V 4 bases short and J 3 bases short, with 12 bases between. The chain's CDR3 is CSATGRRKETQYF. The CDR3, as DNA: TGCAGTGCTACTGGGAGGCGGAAAGAGACCCAGTACTTC.

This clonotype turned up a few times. The chain's CDR3 is CASSLGIVEQYF. The CDR3 DNA reads TGTGCCAGCAGTTTAGGGATTGTTGAGCAGTACTTC. The chain couples TRBV28 to TRBJ2-5; no clear D. The V gene's germline CDR1 is MDHEN and CDR2 SYDVKM. CDR3 length: 12 amino acids. Deletions cut 2 bases from V and 11 bases from J, with 12 bases between. The variable domain in full, completed from reference TRBV28 and TRBJ2-5, reads DVKVTQSSRYLVKRTGEKVFLECVQDMDHENMFWYRQDPGLGLRLIYFSYDVKMKEKGDIPEGYSVSREKKERFSLILESASTNQTSMYLCASSLGIVEQYFGPGTRLLVL.

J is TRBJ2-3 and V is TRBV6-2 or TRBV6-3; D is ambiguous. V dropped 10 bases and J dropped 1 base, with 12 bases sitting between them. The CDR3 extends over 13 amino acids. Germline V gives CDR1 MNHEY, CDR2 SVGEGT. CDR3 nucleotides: TGTGCCACCAATAGTATCGGCACAGATACGCAGTATTTT. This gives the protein CATNSIGTDTQYF.

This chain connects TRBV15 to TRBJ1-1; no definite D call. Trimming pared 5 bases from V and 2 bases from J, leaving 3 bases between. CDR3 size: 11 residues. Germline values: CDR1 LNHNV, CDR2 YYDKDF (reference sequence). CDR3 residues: CATSGNTEAFF. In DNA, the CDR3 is TGTGCCACCAGCGGAAACACTGAAGCTTTCTTT.

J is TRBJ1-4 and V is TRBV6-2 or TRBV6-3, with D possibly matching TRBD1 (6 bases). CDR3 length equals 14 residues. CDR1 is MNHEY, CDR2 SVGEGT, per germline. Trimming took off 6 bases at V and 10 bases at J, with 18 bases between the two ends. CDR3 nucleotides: TGTGCCAGCAGCTTCGGGACCGGGGGCCGAAAACTGTTTTTT. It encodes CASSFGTGGRKLFF.

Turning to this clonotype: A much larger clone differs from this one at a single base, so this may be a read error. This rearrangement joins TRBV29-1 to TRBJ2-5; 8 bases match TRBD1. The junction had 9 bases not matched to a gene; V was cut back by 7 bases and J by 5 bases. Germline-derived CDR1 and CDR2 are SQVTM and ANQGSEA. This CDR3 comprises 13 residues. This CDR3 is CSDGTGLGETQYF. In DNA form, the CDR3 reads TGCAGCGACGGGACAGGTTTAGGGGAGACCCAGTACTTC.

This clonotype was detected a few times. The DNA of the CDR3 is TGTGCCAGCAGCCCTCTTCCCGGGACAGGGGGCGAGACCCAGTACTTC. Amino acid sequence: CASSPLPGTGGETQYF. The chain has TRBV7-2 and TRBJ2-5; the match to TRBD1 covers 12 bases. The CDR3 loop spans 16 amino acids. Germline CDR1 reads SGHTA; CDR2 reads FQGNSA. Trimming removed 5 bases from V and 5 bases from J; junction bases left unmatched: 9.

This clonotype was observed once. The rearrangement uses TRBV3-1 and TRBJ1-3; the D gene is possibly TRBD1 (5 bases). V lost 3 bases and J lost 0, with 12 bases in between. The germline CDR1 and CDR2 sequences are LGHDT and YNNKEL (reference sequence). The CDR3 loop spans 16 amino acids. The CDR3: CASSQPGPVSGNTIYF. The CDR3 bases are TGTGCCAGCAGCCAGCCGGGACCGGTCTCTGGAAACACCATATATTTT.

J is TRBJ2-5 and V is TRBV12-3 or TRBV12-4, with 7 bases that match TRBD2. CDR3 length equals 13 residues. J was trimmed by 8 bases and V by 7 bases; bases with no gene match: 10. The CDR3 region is CASTAHERGTQYF. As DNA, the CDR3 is TGTGCCAGCACCGCGCACGAGCGGGGCACCCAGTACTTC.

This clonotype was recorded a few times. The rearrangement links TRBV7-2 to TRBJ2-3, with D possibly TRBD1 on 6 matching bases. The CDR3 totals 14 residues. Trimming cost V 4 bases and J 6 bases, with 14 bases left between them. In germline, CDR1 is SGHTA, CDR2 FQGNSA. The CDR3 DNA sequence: TGTGCCAGCAGCTACTCAAATAGGGGGGATACGCAGTATTTT. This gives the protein CASSYSNRGDTQYF.

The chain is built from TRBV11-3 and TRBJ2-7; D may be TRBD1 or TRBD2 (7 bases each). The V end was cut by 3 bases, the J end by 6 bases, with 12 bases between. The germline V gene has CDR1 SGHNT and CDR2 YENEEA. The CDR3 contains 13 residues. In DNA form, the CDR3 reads TGTGCCAGCAGCTTGGGAGGGGACAGCGAGCAGTACTTC. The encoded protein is CASSLGGDSEQYF.